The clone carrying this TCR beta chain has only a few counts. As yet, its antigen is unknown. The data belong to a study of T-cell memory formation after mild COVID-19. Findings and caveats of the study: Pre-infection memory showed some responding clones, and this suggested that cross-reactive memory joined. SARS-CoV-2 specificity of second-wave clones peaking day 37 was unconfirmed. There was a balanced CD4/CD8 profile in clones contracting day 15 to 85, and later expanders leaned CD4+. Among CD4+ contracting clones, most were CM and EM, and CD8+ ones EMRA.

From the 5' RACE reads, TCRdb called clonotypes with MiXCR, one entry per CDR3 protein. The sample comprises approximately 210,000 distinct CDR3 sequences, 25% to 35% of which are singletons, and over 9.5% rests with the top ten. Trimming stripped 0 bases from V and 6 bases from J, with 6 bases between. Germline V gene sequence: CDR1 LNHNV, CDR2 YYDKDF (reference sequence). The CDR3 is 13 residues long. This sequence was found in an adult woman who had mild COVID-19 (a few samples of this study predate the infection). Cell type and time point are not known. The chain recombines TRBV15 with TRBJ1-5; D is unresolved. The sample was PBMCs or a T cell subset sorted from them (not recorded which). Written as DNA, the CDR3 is TGTGCCACCAGCAGAGATCTTGGTCAGCCCCAGCATTTT. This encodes CATSRDLGQPQHF.